Listed here is a single T cell receptor beta chain. The data stem from a study of blood T cell repertoires in COVID-19. Across the study: Spain, Italy and the United States supplied samples that represented acute and convalescent COVID-19. The analysed material was cDNA or gDNA that came from T cells, B-cell-depleted T cells, or PBMCs.

Assay used: immunoSEQ multiplex PCR; TCRdb lists only in-frame clones, some missing. The data show 150,000 to 200,000 clones, 65% to 85% seen once. V dropped 3 bases and J dropped 3; count of bases not matched to a gene: 6. This CDR3 is 15 amino acids long. Germline V gene sequence: CDR1 MGHDK, CDR2 SYGVNS. Input material: peripheral blood. This sequence was found in a man in his fifties or sixties with active or convalescent COVID-19. V and J are TRBV25-1 and TRBJ2-7, with 9 bases aligning to TRBD2. CDR3 in amino acids: CASSDTTTSGYEQYF. The DNA of the CDR3 is TGTGCCAGCAGTGACACGACGACTAGCGGCTACGAGCAGTACTTC.